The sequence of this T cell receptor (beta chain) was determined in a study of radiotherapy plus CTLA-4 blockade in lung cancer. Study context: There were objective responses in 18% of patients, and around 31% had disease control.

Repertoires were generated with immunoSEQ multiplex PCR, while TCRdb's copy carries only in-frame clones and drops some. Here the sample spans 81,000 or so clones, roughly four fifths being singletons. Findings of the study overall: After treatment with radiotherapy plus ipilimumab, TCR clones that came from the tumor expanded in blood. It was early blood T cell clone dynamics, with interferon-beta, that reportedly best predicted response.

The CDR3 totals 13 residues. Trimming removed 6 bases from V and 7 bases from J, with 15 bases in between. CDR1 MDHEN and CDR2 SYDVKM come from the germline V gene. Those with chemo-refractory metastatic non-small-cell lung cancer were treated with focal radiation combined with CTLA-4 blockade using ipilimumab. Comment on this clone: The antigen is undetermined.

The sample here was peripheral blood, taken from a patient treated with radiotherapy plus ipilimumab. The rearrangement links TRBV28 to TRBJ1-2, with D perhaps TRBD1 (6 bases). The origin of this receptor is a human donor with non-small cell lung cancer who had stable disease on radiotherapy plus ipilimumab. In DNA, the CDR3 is TGTGCCAGCAGCAATAACAGGGCTAGTGGCTACACCTTC. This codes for CASSNNRASGYTF.